The 26 T cell receptor beta chains below were found in one sample sequenced in a study of T cell changes during pregnancy in multiple sclerosis. Sequencing used immunoSEQ multiplex PCR; TCRdb keeps in-frame clones, though not all of them. The sample yields under 95,000 clones, 93% seen once. This material consisted of peripheral blood, taken in the second trimester of pregnancy. These receptors were taken from a female donor in good health, enrolled as a control in a pregnancy study.

J is TRBJ1-5 and V is TRBV12-5; no clear D. This CDR3 is built from 13 residues. Germline CDR1 and CDR2: LGHNT and FRNRAP. V lost 4 bases and J lost 7, with 11 bases in between. Here the CDR3 DNA reads TGTGCTAGTGGTTCCGGGGTACCGCAGCCCCAGCATTTT. Its translation is CASGSGVPQPQHF.

V gene TRBV5-1 combines with J gene TRBJ1-1, with 9 bases aligning to TRBD1. V lost 4 bases, J lost 5 bases, and 3 bases stayed unmatched. Germline CDR1 is SGHRS and CDR2 is YFSETQ. The CDR3 sequence is 13 residues long. This CDR3 is CASSPGTGTEAFF. In DNA, the CDR3 is TGCGCCAGCAGCCCAGGGACAGGGACTGAAGCTTTCTTT.

This chain connects TRBV27 to TRBJ2-2, with 7 bases fitting TRBD2. J was trimmed by 7 bases and V by 5 bases; bases with no gene match: 10. CDR1 is MNHEY and CDR2 is SMNVEV in the germline V gene (reference sequence). The CDR3 has 15 residues. The CDR3 is CASSPWTSVNGELFF. The CDR3 nucleotides are TGTGCCAGCAGTCCCTGGACTAGTGTGAACGGGGAGCTGTTTTTT.

The V gene is TRBV27, the J gene TRBJ2-2; D unclear. Looked up from germline, CDR1 is MNHEY and CDR2 is SMNVEV (reference sequence). This CDR3 is built from 13 residues. Trimming removed 0 bases from V and 6 bases from J, with 5 bases in between. In DNA, the CDR3 is TGTGCCAGCAGTTTATCGGCCTCCGGGGAGCTGTTTTTT. Residues: CASSLSASGELFF.

V is TRBV4-2 and J is TRBJ1-3; the D is unclear. Germline V lookup: CDR1 LGHNA, CDR2 YNFKEQ. The CDR3 totals 17 residues. V was pared by 0 bases and J by 0 bases, with 12 bases between. CDR3 residues: CASSQESQQISGNTIYF. CDR3 nucleotides: TGTGCCAGCAGCCAAGAATCACAACAGATCTCTGGAAACACCATATATTTT.

This rearrangement joins TRBV15 to TRBJ2-6; the match to TRBD1 covers 8 bases. Germline assignment: CDR1 LNHNV and CDR2 YYDKDF (reference sequence). J gave up 0 bases and V 6 bases, and 13 bases lay outside the gene matches. The CDR3 length is 19 residues. The CDR3 is CATRDPTGQDLSGANVLTF. The CDR3 DNA is TGTGCCACCAGAGACCCTACGGGACAGGATCTCTCTGGGGCCAACGTCCTGACTTTC.

The chain links TRBV7-9 to TRBJ2-3; 7 bases line up with TRBD1. CDR1 and CDR2 (germline): SEHNR, FQNEAQ (reference sequence). Trimming cost V 5 bases and J 6 bases; bases outside gene matches: 11. This CDR3 spans 15 amino acids. In DNA, the CDR3 is TGTGCCAGCAGCGACAAATCCGGGACAGTGGATACGCAGTATTTT. This sequence encodes CASSDKSGTVDTQYF.

This clone was found once. The chain recombines TRBV2 with TRBJ2-1; D perhaps matches TRBD2 (5 bases). Trimming cost V 6 bases and J 0 bases, with 9 bases left between them. Germline CDR1 SNHLY, CDR2 FYNNEI. CDR3 size: 14 residues. The CDR3 nucleotides read TGTGCCAGCAGGCTTGGGAGCTCCTACAATGAGCAGTTCTTC. Residues: CASRLGSSYNEQFF.

V is TRBV7-6 and J is TRBJ2-3; possible D gene TRBD2, 5 bases. Germline V CDR1 and CDR2: SGHVS, FNYEAQ. This CDR3 contains 15 residues. The V gene lost 5 bases and the J gene lost 0 bases, with 12 bases spanning the gap. CDR3 bases: TGTGCCAGCAGCCTCGAATCGGGGAGCACAGATACGCAGTATTTT. It encodes CASSLESGSTDTQYF.

This clone was observed a handful of times. The chain recombines TRBV11-2 with TRBJ2-3, with 10 bases fitting TRBD2. Germline trimming cut 5 bases from V and 4 bases from J; bases unmatched to any gene: 6. The CDR3 runs 15 residues. Per the germline V gene, CDR1 is SGHAT and CDR2 is FQNNGV. CDR3 sequence: CASSTAGGLSDTQYF. The CDR3 DNA reads TGTGCCAGCAGCACAGCGGGGGGGCTGTCAGATACGCAGTATTTT.

V and J are TRBV4-3 and TRBJ1-2; TRBD1 agrees at 7 bases. V lost 1 base to trimming and J lost 2 bases; unmatched junction nucleotides: 10. CDR3 length: 17 residues. In germline, CDR1 is LGHNA, CDR2 YSLEER. CDR3 region: CASSQVQPGQRNYGYTF. The CDR3 DNA sequence: TGCGCCAGCAGCCAAGTACAGCCGGGACAGCGAAACTATGGCTACACCTTC.

The chain links TRBV7-9 to TRBJ2-3; D gene unclear. This CDR3 is 13 amino acids long. Germline CDR1 reads SEHNR; CDR2 reads FQNEAQ (reference sequence). Trimming stripped 1 base from V and 5 bases from J, with 7 bases between. The CDR3 here is CASSLGSGDTQYF. Written as DNA, the CDR3 is TGTGCCAGCAGCTTAGGCTCGGGAGATACGCAGTATTTT.

The rearrangement links TRBV29-1 to TRBJ2-7, with no clear D. Trimming left V 4 bases short and J 0 bases short, with 7 bases between. The germline gives CDR1 SQVTM, CDR2 ANQGSEA. The CDR3 is made up of 12 amino acids. The CDR3 sequence: CSVVRSSYEQYF. The CDR3 coding sequence is TGCAGCGTTGTTCGGAGCTCCTACGAGCAGTACTTC.

The gene calls are TRBV13 and TRBJ1-3; the match to TRBD1 covers 7 bases. Losses at the gene ends were 6 bases for V and 0 bases for J; bases not matched to a gene: 8. The CDR3 length is 16 residues. The germline V gene encodes CDR1 PRHDT and CDR2 FYEKMQ (reference sequence). CDR3 DNA sequence: TGTGCCAGCAGTCAAAGGGGGCGATCCTCTGGAAACACCATATATTTT. Translating gives CASSQRGRSSGNTIYF.

The chain joins TRBV11-3 to TRBJ1-2; D gene uncertain. Trimming removed 4 bases at V and 2 bases at J, with 14 bases between. The CDR3 loop spans 15 amino acids. Per germline, CDR1 SGHNT and CDR2 YENEEA. The CDR3 sequence: CASSSSFGGNYGYTF. CDR3 in DNA: TGTGCCAGCAGCTCCTCTTTTGGAGGGAACTATGGCTACACCTTC.

V usage is TRBV14 and J usage is TRBJ1-2; D not certain. Germline CDR1 and CDR2: SGHDN and FVKESK. With 4 bases removed from V and 4 bases from J, the gap between germline ends came to 13 bases. This CDR3 has 14 amino acids. CDR3 sequence reads: CASSLGMRAYGYTF. CDR3 coding DNA: TGTGCCAGCAGCCTCGGAATGAGGGCCTATGGCTACACCTTC.

The CDR3 DNA follows: TGTGCCTGGAGGCGGGACAGGGCAAAGGACTATGGCTACACCTTC. This encodes CAWRRDRAKDYGYTF. J is TRBJ1-2 and V is TRBV30; TRBD1 matches at 9 bases. The V segment lost 3 bases and the J segment 3 bases; nucleotides outside the gene matches: 8. Per germline, CDR1 GTSNPN and CDR2 SVGIG (reference sequence). The CDR3 extends over 15 amino acids. Supplemented by reference TRBV30 and TRBJ1-2, the full variable domain reads SQTIHQWPATLVQPVGSPLSLECTVEGTSNPNLYWYRQAAGRGLQLLFYSVGIGQISSEVPQNLSASRPQDRQFILSSKKLLLSDSGFYLCAWRRDRAKDYGYTFGSGTRLTVV.

The chain recombines TRBV7-2 with TRBJ2-7; D is undetermined. Germline CDR1 and CDR2: SGHTA and FQGNSA. Trimming removed 0 bases from V and 6 bases from J, with 6 bases in between. CDR3 length equals 12 residues. CDR3 nucleotides: TGTGCCAGCAGCTTAGCGCTCGGCGAGCAGTACTTC. Translating it yields CASSLALGEQYF.

V is TRBV10-3 and J is TRBJ1-3, with D maybe TRBD1 (5 bases). Trimming cost V 7 bases and J 7 bases, with 14 bases left between them. CDR3 length equals 13 residues. Germline-derived CDR1 and CDR2 are ENHRY and SYGVKD. The CDR3 coding sequence is TGTGCCATCACGGCAGGGAACAAGAACACCATATATTTT. Its protein product is CAITAGNKNTIYF.

This clone was counted a single time. This chain links TRBV7-3 with TRBJ1-1, with a tentative D call TRBD1 (5 bases). The CDR3 is 13 residues long. V was trimmed by 5 bases and J by 2 bases, leaving 9 bases between them. Germline V gives CDR1 SGHTA, CDR2 FQGTGA. In nucleotides, the CDR3 is TGTGCCAGCAGCCCGACAGCAAACACTGAAGCTTTCTTT. It yields the protein CASSPTANTEAFF.

V usage is TRBV5-4 and J usage is TRBJ1-2, with TRBD1 matching over 9 bases. In germline, CDR1 is SGHNT, CDR2 YYREEE (reference sequence). V shed 4 bases, J shed 4 bases, and the junction held 14 bases outside the gene matches. The CDR3 extends over 17 amino acids. CDR3 DNA: TGTGCCAGCAGCACAGGAGGGACAGGGATTAAGGGCTATGGCTACACCTTC. Residues: CASSTGGTGIKGYGYTF.

This chain links TRBV30 with TRBJ2-3, with a weak D call TRBD2 (5 bases). V dropped 0 bases and J dropped 2 bases, with 15 bases sitting between them. CDR3 length equals 16 residues. CDR1 and CDR2 (germline): GTSNPN, SVGIG (reference sequence). The chain's CDR3 is CAWSVGSALATDTQYF. The CDR3 DNA follows: TGTGCCTGGAGTGTAGGTAGCGCCTTGGCCACAGATACGCAGTATTTT.

The rearrangement links TRBV7-8 to TRBJ1-1, with TRBD1 as a possible D gene (5 bases). Germline CDR1 and CDR2: SGHVS and FQNEAQ. The V gene lost 4 bases and the J gene lost 1 base, with 10 bases spanning the gap. This CDR3 is 14 amino acids long. This chain's CDR3 is CASSSRQSNTEAFF. The CDR3 DNA reads as TGTGCCAGCAGCTCCAGACAGTCGAACACTGAAGCTTTCTTT. The entire variable domain, with the rest obtained from reference TRBV7-8 and TRBJ1-1, is as follows: GAGVSQSPRYKVAKRGQDVALRCDPISGHVSLFWYQQALGQGPEFLTYFQNEAQLDKSGLPSDRFFAERPEGSVSTLKIQRTQQEDSAVYLCASSSRQSNTEAFFGQGTRLTVV.

CDR3 coding DNA: TGTGCCAGCATCTCCGGGACAGGGGGCCGAAATGAGCAGTTCTTC. This gives the protein CASISGTGGRNEQFF. The chain recombines TRBV6-1 with TRBJ2-1; 12 nucleotides agree with TRBD1. Unmatched junction bases numbered 8, after V lost 7 bases and J lost 7 bases. Per the germline V gene, CDR1 is MNHNS and CDR2 is SASEGT. The CDR3 is 15 residues long.

The rearrangement joins TRBV25-1 to TRBJ2-1, with 10 nucleotides matching TRBD1. Germline V gene data show CDR1 as MGHDK and CDR2 as SYGVNS. Losses at the gene ends were 2 bases for V and 11 bases for J; bases not matched to a gene: 6. CDR3 length: 14 amino acids. The CDR3 loop is CASSERRDRGQQFF. The CDR3 DNA follows: TGTGCCAGCAGTGAAAGGAGAGACAGGGGGCAGCAGTTCTTC.

CDR3 in amino acids: CASSQGISVETQYF. The DNA for the CDR3 is TGTGCCAGCAGCCAAGGGATTAGCGTAGAGACCCAGTACTTC. The chain joins TRBV4-2 to TRBJ2-5, with a tentative D call TRBD2 (5 bases). Germline V CDR1 and CDR2: LGHNA, YNFKEQ. The germline V and J ends were trimmed by 1 base and 4 bases, with 10 bases remaining between them. This CDR3 region has 14 residues.